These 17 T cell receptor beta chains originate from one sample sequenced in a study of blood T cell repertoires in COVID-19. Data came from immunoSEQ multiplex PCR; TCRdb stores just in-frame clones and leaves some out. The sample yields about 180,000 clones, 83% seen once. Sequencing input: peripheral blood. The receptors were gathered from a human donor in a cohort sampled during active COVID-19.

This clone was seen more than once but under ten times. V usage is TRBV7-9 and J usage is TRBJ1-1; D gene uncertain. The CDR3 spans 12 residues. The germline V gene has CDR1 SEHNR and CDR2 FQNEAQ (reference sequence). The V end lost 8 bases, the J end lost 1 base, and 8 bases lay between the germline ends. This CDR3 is CASGPENTEAFF. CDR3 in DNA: TGTGCCAGCGGGCCAGAGAACACTGAAGCTTTCTTT. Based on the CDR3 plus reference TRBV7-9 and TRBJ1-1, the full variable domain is DTGVSQNPRHKITKRGQNVTFRCDPISEHNRLYWYRQTLGQGPEFLTYFQNEAQLEKSRLLSDRFSAERPKGSFSTLEIQRTEQGDSAMYLCASGPENTEAFFGQGTRLTVV.

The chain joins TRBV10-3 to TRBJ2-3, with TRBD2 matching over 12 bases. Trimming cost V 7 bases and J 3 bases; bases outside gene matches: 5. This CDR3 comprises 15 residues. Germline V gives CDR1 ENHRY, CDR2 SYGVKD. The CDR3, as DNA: TGTGCCATCACCCTAGCGGGAGGGCCGACAGATACGCAGTATTTT. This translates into CAITLAGGPTDTQYF.

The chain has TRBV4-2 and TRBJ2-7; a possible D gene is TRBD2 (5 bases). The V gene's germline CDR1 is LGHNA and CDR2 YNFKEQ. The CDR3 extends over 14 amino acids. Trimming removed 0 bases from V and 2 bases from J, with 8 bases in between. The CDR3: CASSQDSSTYEQYF. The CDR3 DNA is TGTGCCAGCAGCCAAGATTCTAGCACCTACGAGCAGTACTTC.

The DNA of the CDR3 is TGTGCCACGTCTCTAGCGGGAGCCCACGAGCAGTACTTC. Translation: CATSLAGAHEQYF. The chain has TRBV7-2 and TRBJ2-7, with 10 bases matching TRBD2. There are 13 residues in the CDR3. The V segment lost 10 bases and the J segment 5 bases; nucleotides outside the gene matches: 8. CDR1 SGHTA and CDR2 FQGNSA come from the germline V gene.

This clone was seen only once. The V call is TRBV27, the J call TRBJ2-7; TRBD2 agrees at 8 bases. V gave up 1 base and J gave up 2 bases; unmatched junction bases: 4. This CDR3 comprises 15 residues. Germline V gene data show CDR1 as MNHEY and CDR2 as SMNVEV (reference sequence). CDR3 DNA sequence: TGTGCCAGCAGTTTATTAGCGGGGACTACCTACGAGCAGTACTTC. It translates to CASSLLAGTTYEQYF.

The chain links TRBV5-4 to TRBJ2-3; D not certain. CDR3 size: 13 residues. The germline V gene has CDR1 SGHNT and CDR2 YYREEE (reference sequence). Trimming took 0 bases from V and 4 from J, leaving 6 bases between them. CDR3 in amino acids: CASSLGRADTQYF. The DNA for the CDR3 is TGTGCCAGCAGCTTGGGACGGGCAGATACGCAGTATTTT.

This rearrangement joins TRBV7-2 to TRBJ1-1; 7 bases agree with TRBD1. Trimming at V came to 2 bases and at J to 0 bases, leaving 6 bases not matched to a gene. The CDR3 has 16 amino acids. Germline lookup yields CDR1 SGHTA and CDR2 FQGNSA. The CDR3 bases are TGTGCCAGCAGCTTAACGGGACAGCTCATGAACACTGAAGCTTTCTTT. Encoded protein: CASSLTGQLMNTEAFF.

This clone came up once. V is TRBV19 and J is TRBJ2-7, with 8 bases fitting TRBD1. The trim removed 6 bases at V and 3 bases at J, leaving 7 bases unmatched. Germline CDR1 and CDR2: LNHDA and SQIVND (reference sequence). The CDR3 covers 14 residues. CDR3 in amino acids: CASSNRGVIYEQYF. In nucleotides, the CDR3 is TGTGCCAGTAGCAACAGGGGGGTGATCTACGAGCAGTACTTC.

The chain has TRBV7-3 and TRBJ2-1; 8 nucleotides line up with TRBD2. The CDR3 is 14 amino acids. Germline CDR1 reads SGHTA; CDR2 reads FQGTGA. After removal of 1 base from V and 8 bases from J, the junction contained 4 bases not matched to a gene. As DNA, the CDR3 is TGTGCCAGCAGCTTAAACGGGAGGGCCCATGAGCAGTTCTTC. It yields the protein CASSLNGRAHEQFF.

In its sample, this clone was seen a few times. CDR3 residues: CASSFGVNQPQHF. The DNA of the CDR3 is TGTGCCAGCAGTTTCGGGGTAAATCAGCCCCAGCATTTT. The chain is built from TRBV28 and TRBJ1-5; the D is unclear. In germline, CDR1 is MDHEN, CDR2 SYDVKM. The CDR3 has 13 amino acids. The germline V and J ends were trimmed by 3 bases and 4 bases, with 7 bases remaining between them.

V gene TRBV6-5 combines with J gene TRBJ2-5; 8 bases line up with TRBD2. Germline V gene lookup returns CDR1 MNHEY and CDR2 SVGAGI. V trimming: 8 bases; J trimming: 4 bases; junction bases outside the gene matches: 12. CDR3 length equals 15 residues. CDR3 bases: TGTGCCAGCGGTCCTCTTAGCGGGGCGGGAGAGACCCAGTACTTC. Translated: CASGPLSGAGETQYF.

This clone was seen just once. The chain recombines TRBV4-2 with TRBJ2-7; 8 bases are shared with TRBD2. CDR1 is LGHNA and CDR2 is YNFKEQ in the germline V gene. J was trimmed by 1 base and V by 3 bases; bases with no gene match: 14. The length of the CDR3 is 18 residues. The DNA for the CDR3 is TGTGCCAGCAGCCACGCTATGGAACCTAGCGGGCCTTCCTACGAGCAGTACTTC. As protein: CASSHAMEPSGPSYEQYF.

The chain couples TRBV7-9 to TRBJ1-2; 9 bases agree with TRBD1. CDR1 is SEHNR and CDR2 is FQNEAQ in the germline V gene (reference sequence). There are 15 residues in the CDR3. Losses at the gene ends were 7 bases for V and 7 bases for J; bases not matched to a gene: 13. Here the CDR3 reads CASTIPGQGMGGYTF. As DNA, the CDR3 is TGTGCCAGCACGATACCGGGACAGGGTATGGGTGGCTACACCTTC.

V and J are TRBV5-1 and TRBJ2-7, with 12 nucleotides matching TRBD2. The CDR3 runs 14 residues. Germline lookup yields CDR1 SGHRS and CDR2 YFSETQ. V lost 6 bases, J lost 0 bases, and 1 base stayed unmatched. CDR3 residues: CASMTSGSSYEQYF. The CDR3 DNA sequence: TGCGCCAGCATGACTAGCGGGAGCTCCTACGAGCAGTACTTC.

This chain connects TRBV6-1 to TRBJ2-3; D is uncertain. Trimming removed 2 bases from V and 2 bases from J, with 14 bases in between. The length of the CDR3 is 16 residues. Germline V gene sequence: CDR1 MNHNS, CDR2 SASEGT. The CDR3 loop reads CASSEFAAWNTDTQYF. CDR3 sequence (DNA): TGTGCCAGCAGTGAATTCGCGGCGTGGAACACAGATACGCAGTATTTT.

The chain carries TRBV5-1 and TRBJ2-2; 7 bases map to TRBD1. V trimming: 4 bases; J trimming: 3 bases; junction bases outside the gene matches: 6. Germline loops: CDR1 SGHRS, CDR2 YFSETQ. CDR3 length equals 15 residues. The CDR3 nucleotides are TGCGCCAGCAGCGGCATTACAGGGGACACCGGGGAGCTGTTTTTT. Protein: CASSGITGDTGELFF.

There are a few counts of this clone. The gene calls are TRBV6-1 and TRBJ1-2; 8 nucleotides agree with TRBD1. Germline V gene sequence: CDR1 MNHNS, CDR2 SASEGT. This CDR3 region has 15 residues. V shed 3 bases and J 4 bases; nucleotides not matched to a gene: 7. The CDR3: CASSEGETGAYGYTF. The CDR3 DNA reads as TGTGCCAGCAGTGAGGGAGAGACAGGGGCCTATGGCTACACCTTC.